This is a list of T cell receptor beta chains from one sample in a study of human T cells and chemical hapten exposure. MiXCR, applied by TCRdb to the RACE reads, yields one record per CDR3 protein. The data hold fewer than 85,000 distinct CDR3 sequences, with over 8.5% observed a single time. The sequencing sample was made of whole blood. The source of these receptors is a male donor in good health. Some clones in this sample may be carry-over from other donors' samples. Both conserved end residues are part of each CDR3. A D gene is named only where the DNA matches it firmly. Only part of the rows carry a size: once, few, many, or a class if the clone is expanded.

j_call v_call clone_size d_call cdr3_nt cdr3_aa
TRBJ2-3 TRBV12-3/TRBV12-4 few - TGTGCCAGCAGCCAAACCCGACAGGGACTCACAGATACGCAGTATTTT CASSQTRQGLTDTQYF
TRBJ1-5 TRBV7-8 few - TGTGCCAGCAGCTTAAGGGGGGATGGCACTCAGCCCCAGCATTTT CASSLRGDGTQPQHF
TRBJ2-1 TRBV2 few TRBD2 TGTGCCAGCAGTGAAAATAGGGGACTAGCGGAGGCGAATGAGCAGTTCTTC CASSENRGLAEANEQFF
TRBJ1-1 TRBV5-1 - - TGCGCCAGCAGCCCCGTTTGGAACACTGAAGCTTTCTTT CASSPVWNTEAFF
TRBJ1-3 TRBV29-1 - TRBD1 TGCAGCGCCACACAGGGGCGCGGAAACACCATATATTTT CSATQGRGNTIYF
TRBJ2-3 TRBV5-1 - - TGCGCCAGCAGCTCAACTGGGCAGGAGCGGTTCGATCGGGAGCAGTATTTT CASSSTGQERFDREQYF
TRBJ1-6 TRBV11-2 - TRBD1 TGTGCCAGCAGCTTAGTGTTGGGGACAGGGGATTCACCCCTCCACTTT CASSLVLGTGDSPLHF
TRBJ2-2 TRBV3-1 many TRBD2 TGTGCCAGCAGCCAGAGAGCGGGGTCGAACACCGGGGAGCTGTTTTTT CASSQRAGSNTGELFF
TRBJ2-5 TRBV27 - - TGTGCCAGCAGTTTAGGCCAGGGAGCCTCGGGGACCCAGTACTTC CASSLGQGASGTQYF
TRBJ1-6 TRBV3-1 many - TGTGCCAGCAGCTCCGGAAGGGTGAATTCACCCCTCCACTTT CASSSGRVNSPLHF
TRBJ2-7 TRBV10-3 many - TGTGCCATCAGTGGAGGGACCTACGAGCAGTACTTC CAISGGTYEQYF
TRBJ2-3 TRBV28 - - TGTGCCAGCAGCATAAATGTAGGGGATACGCAGTATTTT CASSINVGDTQYF
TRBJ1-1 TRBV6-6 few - TGTGCCAGCAGTAAGGACAGTATGAACACTGAAGCTTTCTTT CASSKDSMNTEAFF
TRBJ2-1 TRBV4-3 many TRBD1 TGCGCCAGCAGCCAAGCCGGGACAGGGGGTTTAGGTGAGCAGTTCTTC CASSQAGTGGLGEQFF
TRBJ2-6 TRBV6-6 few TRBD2 TGTGCCAGCAGTTACCCCCGCCTAGCGGGAGAATTTGGGGCCAACGTCCTGACTTTC CASSYPRLAGEFGANVLTF
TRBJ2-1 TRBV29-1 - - TGCAGCGTTGAAGGAATGAATGAGCAGTTCTTC CSVEGMNEQFF
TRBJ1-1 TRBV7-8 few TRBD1 TGTGCCAGCAGCGCCCAGGGGGGCTATGAAGCTTTCTTT CASSAQGGYEAFF
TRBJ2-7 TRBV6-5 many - TGTGCCAGCAGTCCCGGACAGCCCGATATCGGGTACTTC CASSPGQPDIGYF
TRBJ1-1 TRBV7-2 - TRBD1 TGTGCCAGCAGCCCCGGGACAGGGGTGGTGAGGGCTTTCTTT CASSPGTGVVRAFF
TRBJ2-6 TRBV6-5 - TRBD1 TGTGCCAGCACCGGGACAGGGGCCTCTGGGGCCAACGTCCTGACTTTC CASTGTGASGANVLTF